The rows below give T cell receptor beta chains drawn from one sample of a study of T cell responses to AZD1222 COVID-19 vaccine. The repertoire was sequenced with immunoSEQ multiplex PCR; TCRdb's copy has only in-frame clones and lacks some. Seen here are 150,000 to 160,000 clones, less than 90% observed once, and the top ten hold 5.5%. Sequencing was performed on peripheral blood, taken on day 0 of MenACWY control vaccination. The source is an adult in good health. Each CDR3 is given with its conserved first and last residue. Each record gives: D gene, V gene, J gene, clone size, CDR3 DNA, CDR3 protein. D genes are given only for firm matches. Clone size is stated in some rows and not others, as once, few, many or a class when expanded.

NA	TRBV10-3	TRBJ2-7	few	TGTGCCATCAGTAAGGCCCGCTACGAGCAGTACTTC	CAISKARYEQYF
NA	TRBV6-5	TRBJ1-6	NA	TGTGCCAGCAGTTACAGGCAGAATTCACCCCTCCACTTT	CASSYRQNSPLHF
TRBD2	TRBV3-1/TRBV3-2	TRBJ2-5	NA	TGTGCCAGCAGCCCCATCGGGGGGGCCGGGGAGACCCAGTACTTC	CASSPIGGAGETQYF
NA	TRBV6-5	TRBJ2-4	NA	TGTGCCAGCAGTTACTCGATATTTACGGGATTGCAGTACTTC	CASSYSIFTGLQYF
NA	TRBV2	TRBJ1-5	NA	TGTGCCAGCAGTCTTGACAGGCCTTCCGATCAGCCCCAGCATTTT	CASSLDRPSDQPQHF
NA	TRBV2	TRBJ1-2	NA	TGTGCCGTAGAATACAGAGCCAACTATGGCTACACCTTC	CAVEYRANYGYTF
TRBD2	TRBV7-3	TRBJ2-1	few	TGTGCCAGCAGCACCTTTCGGGAGGATGAGCAGTTCTTC	CASSTFREDEQFF
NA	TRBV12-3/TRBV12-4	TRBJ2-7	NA	TGTGCCAGCAGTTTAGGAGCCTACGAGCAGTACTTC	CASSLGAYEQYF
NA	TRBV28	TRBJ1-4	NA	TGTGCCAGCAGCTCTCGGTGGACAGCCCTTGAAAAACTGTTTTTT	CASSSRWTALEKLFF
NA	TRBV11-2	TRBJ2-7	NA	TGTGCCAGCAGCTTACCGGGGTCAGGTTCCTACGAGCAGTACTTC	CASSLPGSGSYEQYF
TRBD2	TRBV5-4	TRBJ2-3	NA	TGTGCCAGCAGCTCCGGGACTAAAGGAGATACGCAGTATTTT	CASSSGTKGDTQYF
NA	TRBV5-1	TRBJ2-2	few	TGCGCCAGCAGCCCCCGAGGATGGGGCGCGAACACCGGGGAGCTGTTTTTT	CASSPRGWGANTGELFF
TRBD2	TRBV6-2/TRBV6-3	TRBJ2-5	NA	TGTGCCAGCAGCCTTCGTGGGGGACTACAAGAGACCCAGTACTTC	CASSLRGGLQETQYF
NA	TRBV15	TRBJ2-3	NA	TGTGCCACCGAGGAGGAACGGGTGCGAGGCACAGATACGCAGTATTTT	CATEEERVRGTDTQYF
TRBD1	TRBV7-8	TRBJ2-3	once	TGTGCCAGCAGCTTAGTGGGACAGATCACAGATACGCAGTATTTT	CASSLVGQITDTQYF
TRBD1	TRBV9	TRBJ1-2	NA	TGTGCCAGCAGCGTGGCTACAGGGGGCAATGGCTACACCTTC	CASSVATGGNGYTF
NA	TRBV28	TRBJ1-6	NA	TGTGCCAGCAGTTCCCCGTCAGGGTATAATTCACCCCTCCACTTT	CASSSPSGYNSPLHF
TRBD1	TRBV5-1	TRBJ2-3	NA	TGCGCCAGCAGCACAGGGACAGTTCAGGGTACGCAGTATTTT	CASSTGTVQGTQYF
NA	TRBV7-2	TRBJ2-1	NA	TGTGCCAGCAGCCTTACATCTAACTCCTACAATGAGCAGTTCTTC	CASSLTSNSYNEQFF
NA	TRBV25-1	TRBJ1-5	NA	TGTGCCAGCAGCCGGAACAATCAGCCCCAGCATTTT	CASSRNNQPQHF
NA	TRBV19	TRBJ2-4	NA	TGTGCCAGTAGCATGGGACCCTTCTTCCCCAAAAACATTCAGTACTTC	CASSMGPFFPKNIQYF
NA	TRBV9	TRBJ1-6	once	TGTGCCAGCAGCAAGGGGCCCGAGAATTCACCCCTCCACTTT	CASSKGPENSPLHF
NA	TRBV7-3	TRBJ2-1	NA	TGTGCCAGCAGCTTAGAGGGAACGGCCTACAATGAGCAGTTCTTC	CASSLEGTAYNEQFF
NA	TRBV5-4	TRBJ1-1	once	TGTGCCAGCAGCTTGCAGGCAGGGGTCCACACTGAAGCTTTCTTT	CASSLQAGVHTEAFF
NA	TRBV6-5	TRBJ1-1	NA	TGTGCCAGCCTAATGAACACTGAAGCTTTCTTT	CASLMNTEAFF
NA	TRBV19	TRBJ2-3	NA	TGTGCCAGTAGTATAGAGGCCACAGATACGCAGTATTTT	CASSIEATDTQYF
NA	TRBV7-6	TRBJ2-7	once	TGTGCCAGCAGCCCCAACCAAGGGACCCAAGGAGGAGAGCAGTACTTC	CASSPNQGTQGGEQYF
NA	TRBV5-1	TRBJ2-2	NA	TGCGCCAGCAGTACTACAGGGATCGGGGAGCTGTTTTTT	CASSTTGIGELFF
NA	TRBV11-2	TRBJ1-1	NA	TGTGCCAGCAGCTTACGGGGGGGCCAGGGGACTGAAGCTTTCTTT	CASSLRGGQGTEAFF
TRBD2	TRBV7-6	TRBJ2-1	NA	TGTGCAGGAGGGACTAGCGGAGACAATGAGCAGTTCTTC	CAGGTSGDNEQFF
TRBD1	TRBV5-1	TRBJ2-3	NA	TGCGCCAGCATGGGACAGGGCGTAGATACGCAGTATTTT	CASMGQGVDTQYF
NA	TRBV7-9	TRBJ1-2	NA	TGTGCCAGCAGCTTAGAGGGCAGGGCAAGGGCTAACTATGGCTACACCTTC	CASSLEGRARANYGYTF
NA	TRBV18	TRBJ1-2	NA	TGTGCCAGCTCACCACCGTCGGATGGCTATGGCTACACCTTC	CASSPPSDGYGYTF
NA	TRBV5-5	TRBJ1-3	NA	TGTGCCAGCAGCTTGGAAGGGGCTTCAGGAAACACCATATATTTT	CASSLEGASGNTIYF
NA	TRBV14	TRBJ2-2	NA	TGTGCCAGCAGCCAAGGCCAGTCCCTTTCCACCGGGGAGCTGTTTTTT	CASSQGQSLSTGELFF
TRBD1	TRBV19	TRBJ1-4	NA	TGTGCCAGTAGTACGACAGGGGGGATTAATGAAAAACTGTTTTTT	CASSTTGGINEKLFF
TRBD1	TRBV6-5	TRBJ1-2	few	TGTGCCAGCAGGTGGACAGGGGGCGGGGGCTACACCTTC	CASRWTGGGGYTF
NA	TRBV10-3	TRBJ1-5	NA	TGTGCCATCAGTCCGGGGGGGGCAGGGGGCAATCAGCCCCAGCATTTT	CAISPGGAGGNQPQHF
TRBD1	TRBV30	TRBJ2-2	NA	TGTGCCTGGAATCACAGGGGAATGGAAACCGGGGAGCTGTTTTTT	CAWNHRGMETGELFF
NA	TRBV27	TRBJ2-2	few	TGTGCCAGCAGTTTATTACAGGCTACCGGGGAGCTGTTTTTT	CASSLLQATGELFF
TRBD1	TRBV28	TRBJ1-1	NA	TGTGCCAGCAGTTCGGGACAGCGCTCTCTGAACACTGAAGCTTTCTTT	CASSSGQRSLNTEAFF
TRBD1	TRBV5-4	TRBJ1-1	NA	TGTGCCAGCACCAGGACAGGGTGGGACACTGAAGCTTTCTTT	CASTRTGWDTEAFF
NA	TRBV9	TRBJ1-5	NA	TGTGCCAGCAGCAAGGGCTCGGTTAATCAGCCCCAGCATTTT	CASSKGSVNQPQHF
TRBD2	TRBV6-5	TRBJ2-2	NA	TGTGCCAGCAGTTACTCCGCGGGGGGCTACGCCGGGGAGCTGTTTTTT	CASSYSAGGYAGELFF
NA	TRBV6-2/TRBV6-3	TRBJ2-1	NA	TGTGCCAGCAGTTATGCTACTTTGACTGGGACTTACTCCTACAATGAGCAGTTCTTC	CASSYATLTGTYSYNEQFF
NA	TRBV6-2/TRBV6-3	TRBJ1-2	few	TGTGCCAGCAGTAGCCCCGGCGGCTATGGCTACACCTTC	CASSSPGGYGYTF
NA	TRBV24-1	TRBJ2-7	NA	TGTGCCACCAGTGACCCCCGACGTCCCTACGAGCAGTACTTC	CATSDPRRPYEQYF
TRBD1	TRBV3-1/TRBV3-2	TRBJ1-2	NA	TGTGCCAGCAGCCAATTGACAGGGGGGTATGGCTACACCTTC	CASSQLTGGYGYTF
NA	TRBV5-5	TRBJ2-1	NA	TGTGCCAGCAGCTTGAGGACTCCCGGTTTTAATGAGCAGTTCTTC	CASSLRTPGFNEQFF
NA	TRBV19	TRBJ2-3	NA	TGTGCCAGTAGGGCGGTTACCCTCAGCACAGATACGCAGTATTTT	CASRAVTLSTDTQYF
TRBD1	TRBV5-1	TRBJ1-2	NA	TGCGCCAGCGGGGGACAGGGGGCCTATGGCTACACCTTC	CASGGQGAYGYTF
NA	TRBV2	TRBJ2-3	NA	TGTGCCAGCAGTGAAACCCCAGGAGGGGAGGACACAGATACGCAGTATTTT	CASSETPGGEDTDTQYF
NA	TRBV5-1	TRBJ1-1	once	TGCGCCAGCGCGCCCGGGCAGGGAATATATGACACTGAAGCTTTCTTT	CASAPGQGIYDTEAFF
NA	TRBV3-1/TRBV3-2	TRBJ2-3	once	TGTGCCAGCAGCCAAGATTTAGGGCCGGCAGATACGCAGTATTTT	CASSQDLGPADTQYF
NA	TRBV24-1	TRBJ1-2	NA	TGTGCCACCAGTGATAAGGGGCCCACGGATCAATACACCTTC	CATSDKGPTDQYTF
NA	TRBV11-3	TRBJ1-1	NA	TGTGCCAGCAGCCGTAGAGGGGGAGTGAACACTGAAGCTTTCTTT	CASSRRGGVNTEAFF
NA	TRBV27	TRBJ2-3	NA	TGTGCCAGCAGTTTATCGTGGAGGGGCGCAGATACGCAGTATTTT	CASSLSWRGADTQYF
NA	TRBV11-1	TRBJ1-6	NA	TGTGCCAGCAGCCGGCTTGGGGGGTCCCCCCTCCACTTT	CASSRLGGSPLHF
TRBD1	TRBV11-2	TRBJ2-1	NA	TGTGCCAGCAGCCCCATCCGACAGGGCCTACACAATGAGCAGTTCTTC	CASSPIRQGLHNEQFF